This is a list of T cell receptor beta chains from one sample in a study of patients and donors after allogeneic stem cell transplantation. TCRdb re-called the RT-PCR reads through MiXCR, storing one row per CDR3 protein. This sample yields approximately 210,000 distinct CDR3 sequences, of which more than 35% are seen a single time; about 35% belongs to the top ten. Sequencing was performed on blood, either unsorted or a sorted T cell fraction (not recorded which). All receptors come from a human donor who was either an allogeneic HSCT recipient or a stem cell or donor lymphocyte infusion donor (not recorded which). It is not recorded whose cells these are; they may come from a transplant donor. Both conserved end residues are part of each CDR3. Each record gives: clone size, V gene, D gene, J gene, CDR3 protein, CDR3 DNA. D genes are given only for firm matches. Size is omitted from some rows. Given values are once, few, many or a class for expanded clones.

>-|TRBV7-9|TRBD2|TRBJ2-3
CASSLAGGRTDTQYF
TGTGCCAGCAGCCTAGCGGGAGGGCGCACAGATACGCAGTATTTT
>-|TRBV7-4|-|TRBJ2-1
CASSLKRWYEQFF
TGTGCCAGCAGCTTAAAGCGGTGGTATGAGCAGTTCTTC
>few|TRBV12-3/TRBV12-4|-|TRBJ1-2
CASSFRTGVYGYTF
TGTGCCAGCAGTTTCCGGACCGGCGTCTATGGCTACACCTTC
>few|TRBV27|-|TRBJ1-5
CASSGRVNQPQHF
TGTGCCAGCAGTGGACGGGTGAATCAGCCCCAGCATTTT
>-|TRBV27|TRBD2|TRBJ2-1
CASRPGLAGGGPYNEQFF
TGTGCCAGCAGACCGGGACTAGCGGGCGGGGGTCCCTACAATGAGCAGTTCTTC
>-|TRBV18|-|TRBJ2-1
CASSPGTPNEQFF
TGTGCCAGCTCACCAGGGACGCCGAATGAGCAGTTCTTC
>-|TRBV20-1|TRBD2|TRBJ2-7
CSASTGGPYEQYF
TGCAGTGCTAGCACGGGAGGGCCCTACGAGCAGTACTTC
>few|TRBV15|TRBD1|TRBJ1-2
CATHTGGNNYGYTF
TGTGCCACCCATACAGGGGGAAATAACTATGGCTACACCTTC
>-|TRBV12-3/TRBV12-4|-|TRBJ2-3
CASSLVGAARDTQYF
TGTGCCAGCAGTTTGGTGGGAGCCGCTAGAGATACGCAGTATTTT
>few|TRBV29-1|-|TRBJ1-2
CSVVGAGFANYGYTF
TGCAGCGTTGTGGGGGCGGGGTTCGCTAACTATGGCTACACCTTC
>-|TRBV12-3/TRBV12-4|-|TRBJ2-7
CASSLSGPAYEQYF
TGTGCCAGCAGTTTATCGGGGCCAGCCTACGAGCAGTACTTC
>-|TRBV7-2|-|TRBJ2-1
CASSYGQRPPYNEQFF
TGTGCCAGCAGCTACGGACAGAGACCTCCTTACAATGAGCAGTTCTTC
>-|TRBV4-3|-|TRBJ1-1
CASSQDPDTEAFF
TGCGCCAGCAGCCAAGACCCGGACACTGAAGCTTTCTTT
>-|TRBV4-1|TRBD1|TRBJ2-3
CASSQTGTGAGTDTQYF
TGCGCCAGCAGCCAGACCGGGACAGGGGCTGGGACAGATACGCAGTATTTT
>few|TRBV2|-|TRBJ2-1
CASSGTNFPNEQFF
TGTGCCAGCAGTGGGACTAACTTTCCCAATGAGCAGTTCTTC
>few|TRBV27|-|TRBJ1-2
CASSLFAVPGLNYGYTF
TGTGCCAGCAGTTTATTTGCTGTTCCAGGGCTTAACTATGGCTACACCTTC
>few|TRBV27|-|TRBJ1-2
CASSLSWDWNYGYTF
TGTGCCAGCAGTTTATCTTGGGACTGGAACTATGGCTACACCTTC
>-|TRBV5-1|-|TRBJ2-7
CASSLGPTTSYEQYF
TGCGCCAGCAGCTTGGGGCCCACCACCTCTTACGAGCAGTACTTC
>few|TRBV5-1|-|TRBJ1-2
CASSLDPGSSYGYTF
TGCGCCAGCAGCTTAGACCCCGGGTCCAGCTATGGCTACACCTTC
>-|TRBV6-6|-|TRBJ1-1
CASSYDVGSPEAFF
TGTGCCAGCAGTTACGACGTGGGATCCCCTGAAGCTTTCTTT
>-|TRBV15|-|TRBJ1-5
CATSRSRQGNQPQHF
TGTGCCACCAGCAGATCCCGACAGGGCAATCAGCCCCAGCATTTT
>-|TRBV28|TRBD2|TRBJ2-1
CASSPRLALGEQFF
TGTGCCAGCAGTCCCCGACTAGCCTTAGGTGAGCAGTTCTTC
>-|TRBV5-4|-|TRBJ2-1
CASSPFGSSRSYNEQFF
TGTGCCAGCAGCCCCTTCGGGTCTAGCCGCTCCTACAATGAGCAGTTCTTC
>-|TRBV5-1|TRBD1|TRBJ2-7
CASSLDTGQIYEQYF
TGCGCCAGCAGCTTGGATACGGGACAGATCTACGAGCAGTACTTC
>-|TRBV5-1|TRBD1|TRBJ2-5
CASSPGQGKETQYF
TGCGCCAGCAGCCCGGGACAGGGTAAAGAGACCCAGTACTTC
>-|TRBV6-5|TRBD1|TRBJ1-2
CASSFDFGQGANYGYTF
TGTGCCAGCAGTTTCGATTTTGGACAGGGAGCTAACTATGGCTACACCTTC
>-|TRBV6-5|TRBD1|TRBJ2-3
CASSYLGQGADTQYF
TGTGCCAGCAGTTACTTGGGACAGGGAGCAGATACGCAGTATTTT
>-|TRBV30|-|TRBJ1-4
CAWSVSSGLGEKLFF
TGTGCCTGGAGTGTGAGTTCAGGGCTGGGTGAAAAACTGTTTTTT
>-|TRBV9|-|TRBJ2-5
CASNYNDPKETQYF
TGTGCCAGCAACTACAACGACCCCAAAGAGACCCAGTACTTC
>-|TRBV15|TRBD1|TRBJ1-4
CATSVRGQGDEKLFF
TGTGCCACCAGCGTACGGGGACAGGGGGATGAAAAACTGTTTTTT
>few|TRBV20-1|-|TRBJ1-5
CSARDWELPGPDSNQPQHF
TGCAGTGCTAGAGATTGGGAGCTCCCCGGCCCTGATAGCAATCAGCCCCAGCATTTT